The subject of this entry is one T cell receptor beta chain. What it binds is not known. The source of the sample is a study of Ad26.COV2.S vaccination and SARS-CoV-2 variants. Study at large: In the study, Ad26.COV2.S was injected intramuscularly once, or twice 56 days apart. Study results and limitations: Vaccinated individuals (as opposed to placebo recipients) had higher spike-specific TCR breadth. Assessments of TCR breadth and depth may have underestimated the total T cell responses.

Sample treatment: roughly 20 received Ad26.COV2.S at low or high dose, single or two shots; about 5 received placebo; per-sample allocation not given. On day 63 after the first injection, vaccine and placebo recipients gave samples. An adult donor aged 18-55 years was enrolled in Boston. Repertoires were generated with immunoSEQ multiplex PCR, while TCRdb's copy carries only in-frame clones and drops some. The sample contains 500,000 or so clones, roughly 89% of which appear only once. Trimming cost V 2 bases and J 5 bases, with 16 bases left between them. The CDR3 has 15 residues. CDR1 is SGHRS and CDR2 is YFSETQ in the germline V gene.

The sample here was peripheral blood, taken in a trial of Ad26.COV2.S vaccine versus placebo. The chain recombines TRBV5-1 with TRBJ1-2; maybe TRBD1 (5 bases). This sequence originates from a person between 18 and 65 years old who received the Ad26.COV2.S COVID-19 vaccine or a placebo. This CDR3 is CASSFPGTPIYGYTF. DNA of the CDR3: TGCGCCAGCAGCTTCCCCGGGACGCCCATTTATGGCTACACCTTC.